This TCR beta chain emerged from a study of identical twins. TCRdb itself ran the 5' RACE reads through MiXCR, one entry per CDR3 protein. The profile shows over 550,000 distinct CDR3 sequences, 7.1% of them singletons. V lost 2 bases to trimming and J lost 7 bases, with 14 bases between them. This CDR3 is 14 amino acids long. The germline gives CDR1 MNHEY, CDR2 SVGAGI. This clonotype was seen ten or more times. These data also featured in a second study, about yellow fever vaccine responses in identical twins. That paper notes: Twins' vaccine T cell response reportedly gave the appearance of partial convergence and partial personalization.

Sequences were obtained from PBMCs. The source of this sequence is a woman aged 18-35 years in good health. This chain connects TRBV6-5 to TRBJ1-1; D ambiguous. In nucleotides, the CDR3 is TGTGCCAGCAGTTACATAAGCCAGCCGGGTGAAGCTTTCTTT. Amino acids: CASSYISQPGEAFF.